This T cell receptor beta chain appears in the sequencing data of a study of blood T cell repertoires in COVID-19. Looking at the study overall: COVID-19 samples from acute and convalescent phases originated in the United States, Italy and Spain. T cells, B-cell-depleted T cells, or PBMCs supplied cDNA or gDNA.

Authors' analysis steps: Researchers report that nucleated cell counts were estimated from reference gene primer amplification. Data came from immunoSEQ multiplex PCR; TCRdb stores just in-frame clones and leaves some out. The V and J calls and clone size are taken from that table; D and trimming were inferred from the DNA. The sample holds tens of thousands of clones, about 82% seen once. The CDR3 runs 14 residues. The J segment lost 4 bases and the V segment lost 3 bases, leaving 4 bases of the junction unmatched. Germline V gives CDR1 LNHDA, CDR2 SQIVND (reference sequence). Sequenced input: peripheral blood. V is TRBV19 and J is TRBJ2-3; 7 bases are shared with TRBD1. The TCR comes from a man in his fifties or sixties with active COVID-19. CDR3 residues: CASSISQGADTQYF. CDR3 coding DNA: TGTGCCAGTAGTATCTCTCAGGGGGCAGATACGCAGTATTTT.